This T cell receptor (beta chain) was sequenced for a study of identifying expanded T cells in peripheral blood. Study-level findings and limits: Technical replicates showed around 1.1 changed clones; roughly two weeks 15 to 20; four weeks 19. Roughly two-week clone count variance significantly increased as total template count grew.

Germline values: CDR1 MNHEY, CDR2 SVGAGI. This CDR3 is built from 15 residues. The V gene lost 4 bases and the J gene lost 4 bases, with 15 bases spanning the gap. TCRdb keeps only in-frame clones here, not all; method: immunoSEQ multiplex PCR. The table lists approximately 110,000 clones, more than 85% of them singletons. During the collection period, no donor immune events like infections were recorded. Details on this clone: Its matching antigen is unknown.

The chain carries TRBV6-5 and TRBJ2-3; D may match TRBD1 or TRBD2 (5 bases each). The clonotype originates from a person aged 18 to 75 in good health. Material for sequencing was blood. The CDR3 DNA reads TGTGCCAGCAGTTCGGCCGGGGCCGGGTCAGATACGCAGTATTTT. Translating it yields CASSSAGAGSDTQYF.